The text below deals with one T cell receptor (beta chain). The target antigen is unknown. The sample belongs to a study of OX40 agonist ivuxolimab in advanced cancers. Study-wide background: As their treatment, patients were administered ivuxolimab, an agonistic anti-OX40 (CD134) antibody. Broader study findings: Certain nonresponding patients likewise had low normalized T-cell clonal expansion. Clonal expansion in partial responders at 0.1-3.0 mg/kg ranked among the lowest. Expanded clones tended on average to be more numerous among CD8+ T cells than CD4+.

Clones were read by immunoSEQ multiplex PCR, and TCRdb kept only the in-frame ones, dropping some. There are some 85,000 clones in the sample; about nine tenths occur only once, and approximately 0.25% lies in the top ten. The source of this sequence is an adult with an advanced solid tumor such as melanoma, head and neck, liver or kidney cancer. The starting material was CD4+ or CD8+ T cells sorted from blood, obtained in a trial of the OX40 agonist ivuxolimab.

CDR3 residues: CARTTGTEAFF. The CDR3 nucleotides read TGTGCCAGAACAACGGGCACTGAAGCTTTCTTT. J is TRBJ1-1 and V is TRBV5-3; D not resolved. TRBV5-3 is recorded as an ORF, its role being uncertain. There are 11 residues in the CDR3. V was trimmed by 6 bases and J by 4 bases, leaving 7 bases between them.